These 23 T cell receptor beta chains originate from one sample sequenced in a study of blood T cell repertoires in COVID-19. Here immunoSEQ multiplex PCR was the method, and the copy in TCRdb shows in-frame clones only, minus some. The sample shows hundreds of thousands of clones, around 90% of them seen only once. The specimen sequenced was PBMCs or T cells enriched from blood (not recorded which). These receptors were collected from a woman aged 18 to 35 with acute COVID-19.

The V call is TRBV7-9, the J call TRBJ2-2; 8 bases match TRBD2. CDR3 size: 17 residues. V gave up 5 bases and J gave up 4 bases; unmatched junction bases: 12. Germline V CDR1 and CDR2: SEHNR, FQNEAQ (reference sequence). The DNA for the CDR3 is TGTGCCAGCAGCCTCTATGAGGCGGGAGGCCTCACCGGGGAGCTGTTTTTT. This encodes CASSLYEAGGLTGELFF. The full variable domain, its missing parts supplied by reference TRBV7-9 and TRBJ2-2, is DTGVSQNPRHKITKRGQNVTFRCDPISEHNRLYWYRQTLGQGPEFLTYFQNEAQLEKSRLLSDRFSAERPKGSFSTLEIQRTEQGDSAMYLCASSLYEAGGLTGELFFGEGSRLTVL.

The V call is TRBV10-2, the J call TRBJ2-5, with TRBD2 matching over 7 bases. Looked up from germline, CDR1 is WSHSY and CDR2 is SAAADI. The CDR3 runs to 14 residues. Trimming removed 6 bases from V and 7 bases from J; junction bases left unmatched: 11. The CDR3 region has the DNA TGCGCCAGCAGCTACGGGGAGGGGAGTATGACCCAGTACTTC. Amino acids: CASSYGEGSMTQYF.

V is TRBV27 and J is TRBJ2-5, with 7 positions matching TRBD1. Germline V gene data show CDR1 as MNHEY and CDR2 as SMNVEV (reference sequence). The CDR3 covers 13 residues. V was pared by 6 bases and J by 7 bases, with 8 bases of the junction left unmatched. The CDR3 spells CASRRTGVVTQYF. The CDR3 DNA is TGTGCCAGCAGGAGGACAGGAGTGGTGACCCAGTACTTC.

The rearrangement joins TRBV28 to TRBJ1-4; a weak D match, TRBD1 (5 bases). V gave up 4 bases and J gave up 4 bases, with 16 bases separating them. Germline V lookup: CDR1 MDHEN, CDR2 SYDVKM. CDR3 size: 16 residues. The CDR3 coding sequence is TGTGCCAGCAGTTCCCCCTTGGCAGGGTATAATGAAAAACTGTTTTTT. It translates to CASSSPLAGYNEKLFF.

The DNA of the CDR3 is TGTGCCAGCCAGCGGGACAGGGACTACAATGAGCAGTTCTTC. Protein product: CASQRDRDYNEQFF. V is TRBV6-4 and J is TRBJ2-1; 9 bases fit TRBD1. The CDR3 has 14 residues. The V and J ends lost 8 bases and 3 bases, in that order; junction bases with no gene match: 5. Germline lookup yields CDR1 MRHNA and CDR2 SNTAGT.

The chain combines TRBV19 with TRBJ2-1; the D gene is possibly TRBD2 (5 bases). The germline CDR1 and CDR2 sequences are LNHDA and SQIVND (reference sequence). The CDR3 consists of 18 residues. V lost 3 bases and J lost 0, with 18 bases in between. The CDR3 DNA sequence: TGTGCCAGTAGTATCGGCCCGGCACTTGGGAGCTCCTACAATGAGCAGTTCTTC. Its protein product is CASSIGPALGSSYNEQFF.

The chain joins TRBV5-1 to TRBJ2-3, with TRBD1 matching 10 bases. CDR1 is SGHRS and CDR2 is YFSETQ in the germline V gene. Unmatched junction bases numbered 4, after V lost 5 bases and J lost 1 base. The length of the CDR3 is 15 residues. The CDR3 bases are TGCGCCAGCAGGGATGGGACAGGGGGCACAGATACGCAGTATTTT. Translated, it gives CASRDGTGGTDTQYF. The full variable domain, its missing parts supplied by reference TRBV5-1 and TRBJ2-3, is KAGVTQTPRYLIKTRGQQVTLSCSPISGHRSVSWYQQTPGQGLQFLFEYFSETQRNKGNFPGRFSGRQFSNSRSEMNVSTLELGDSALYLCASRDGTGGTDTQYFGPGTRLTVL.

The chain employs TRBV14 and TRBJ2-1; 7 bases align to TRBD1. Germline CDR1 and CDR2: SGHDN and FVKESK. The CDR3 covers 14 residues. Losses at the gene ends were 4 bases for V and 4 bases for J; bases not matched to a gene: 4. The CDR3 loop reads CASSLGQKYNEQFF. CDR3 DNA: TGTGCCAGCAGCCTGGGACAGAAATACAATGAGCAGTTCTTC. The full variable domain, in which reference TRBV14 and TRBJ2-1 provide the parts outside the CDR3, is EAGVTQFPSHSVIEKGQTVTLRCDPISGHDNLYWYRRVMGKEIKFLLHFVKESKQDESGMPNNRFLAERTGGTYSTLKVQPAELEDSGVYFCASSLGQKYNEQFFGPGTRLTVL.

The rearrangement links TRBV27 to TRBJ2-1; weak D call: TRBD2 (5 bases). Germline V gene lookup returns CDR1 MNHEY and CDR2 SMNVEV (reference sequence). Between the trimmed V and J ends, which lost 4 bases and 0 bases, there was a span of 16 bases. This CDR3 spans 17 amino acids. The CDR3 DNA reads as TGTGCCAGCAGTTCCCTGCGGGTAGCGACCTCCTACAATGAGCAGTTCTTC. As protein: CASSSLRVATSYNEQFF.

The CDR3 loop reads CASSALTGASTDTQYF. The CDR3, as DNA: TGTGCCAGCAGTGCCCTGACAGGGGCTAGCACAGATACGCAGTATTTT. The chain is built from TRBV6-2 or TRBV6-3 and TRBJ2-3; 8 nucleotides align to TRBD1. There are 16 residues in the CDR3. Trimming cost V 5 bases and J 0 bases; bases outside gene matches: 7. Germline loops: CDR1 MNHEY, CDR2 SVGEGT.

The chain combines TRBV5-5 with TRBJ2-1; D remains ambiguous. Per germline, CDR1 SGHKS and CDR2 YYEKEE (reference sequence). V was clipped by 1 base and J by 0 bases, with 8 bases between them. This CDR3 has 15 residues. The CDR3 here is CASSLYPGSYNEQFF. The DNA for the CDR3 is TGTGCCAGCAGCTTGTATCCGGGCTCCTACAATGAGCAGTTCTTC.

Here the CDR3 reads CASSPRGVANNEQFF. The CDR3 DNA reads TGTGCCAGCAGCCCGCGGGGGGTGGCAAACAATGAGCAGTTCTTC. The V call is TRBV11-2, the J call TRBJ2-1, with 8 nucleotides matching TRBD2. With V trimmed by 5 bases and J by 5 bases, 8 bases remained unmatched. Germline V CDR1 and CDR2: SGHAT, FQNNGV. This CDR3 is built from 15 residues.

The chain recombines TRBV6-1 with TRBJ2-3; 15 nucleotides line up with TRBD2. Germline trimming cut 4 bases from V and 4 bases from J; bases unmatched to any gene: 6. Germline lookup yields CDR1 MNHNS and CDR2 SASEGT. The length of the CDR3 is 17 residues. CDR3 residues: CASSARGLAGGSDTQYF. The DNA for the CDR3 is TGTGCCAGCAGTGCCCGGGGACTAGCGGGAGGTTCAGATACGCAGTATTTT.

The chain couples TRBV7-2 to TRBJ1-2, with 9 bases matching TRBD1. The CDR3 spans 15 residues. Germline V gene data show CDR1 as SGHTA and CDR2 as FQGNSA. J gave up 1 base and V 5 bases, and 5 bases lay outside the gene matches. As DNA, the CDR3 is TGTGCCAGCAGCGGGGGGACAGGGAGTAACTATGGCTACACCTTC. Translated, it gives CASSGGTGSNYGYTF.

J is TRBJ1-1 and V is TRBV19; D not certain. CDR1 and CDR2 from the germline V gene are LNHDA and SQIVND (reference sequence). This CDR3 has 13 amino acids. V was trimmed by 3 bases and J by 5 bases, leaving 10 bases between them. CDR3 coding DNA: TGTGCCAGTAGTATTTTCCAGCGGACTGAAGCTTTCTTT. Encoded protein: CASSIFQRTEAFF.

This chain joins TRBV29-1 and TRBJ2-5; no clear D gene. Trimming pared 2 bases from V and 1 base from J, leaving 5 bases between. The CDR3 is made up of 12 amino acids. Germline CDR1 is SQVTM and CDR2 is ANQGSEA. CDR3 DNA: TGCAGCGTTGAAAGCTCCCAAGAGACCCAGTACTTC. It is translated as CSVESSQETQYF. The whole variable domain, filled in from reference TRBV29-1 and TRBJ2-5, reads SAVISQKPSRDICQRGTSLTIQCQVDSQVTMMFWYRQQPGQSLTLIATANQGSEATYESGFVIDKFPISRPNLTFSTLTVSNMSPEDSSIYLCSVESSQETQYFGPGTRLLVL.

The CDR3 DNA is TGTGCCAGCAGCGTAGCGGGGGGACTAGCGGGAAGAGAGACCCAGTACTTC. Its protein is CASSVAGGLAGRETQYF. J is TRBJ2-5 and V is TRBV9; 13 bases match TRBD2. The germline V gene has CDR1 SGDLS and CDR2 YYNGEE. CDR3 length: 17 amino acids. V lost 0 bases and J lost 4; bases outside the gene matches: 6.

The CDR3 region has the DNA TGTGCCAGCACCCTTGGAGGGAGGTATGGCTACACCTTC. Translating gives CASTLGGRYGYTF. The chain combines TRBV28 with TRBJ1-2; D is unclear. With 7 bases removed from V and 5 bases from J, the gap between germline ends came to 14 bases. The CDR3 contains 13 residues. Germline V gene lookup returns CDR1 MDHEN and CDR2 SYDVKM.

The genes are TRBV6-4 and TRBJ2-1, with 9 bases aligning to TRBD1. Germline V gene data show CDR1 as MRHNA and CDR2 as SNTAGT. The CDR3 length is 17 residues. V shed 6 bases, J shed 7 bases, and the junction held 16 bases outside the gene matches. The CDR3 DNA reads as TGTGCCAGCAGCGCTATTATCCGGACAGGGGATTTGAATGAGCAGTTCTTC. Amino acids: CASSAIIRTGDLNEQFF.

This clone was picked up one time. The chain recombines TRBV15 with TRBJ1-2; TRBD1 agrees at 8 bases. The CDR3 extends over 13 amino acids. The germline V gene has CDR1 LNHNV and CDR2 YYDKDF (reference sequence). V shed 4 bases, J shed 8 bases, and the junction held 6 bases outside the gene matches. CDR3 loop: CATSTGQGRGYTF. DNA of the CDR3: TGTGCCACCAGCACAGGACAGGGCCGGGGCTACACCTTC.

On this clone itself: The same CDR3 can be traced to other DNA sequences in this sample. The V gene is TRBV19, the J gene TRBJ2-7; tentatively, D is TRBD2 (5 bases). The V gene's germline CDR1 is LNHDA and CDR2 SQIVND (reference sequence). The V end was cut by 3 bases, the J end by 3 bases, with 9 bases between. The CDR3 extends over 13 amino acids. The CDR3 spells CASSISSSYEQYF. CDR3 nucleotide sequence: TGTGCCAGTAGTATTTCTAGCAGCTACGAGCAGTACTTC.

The V gene is TRBV7-9, the J gene TRBJ1-2; D remains unclear. V was trimmed by 3 bases and J by 8 bases, leaving 7 bases between them. CDR3 size: 11 residues. CDR1 is SEHNR and CDR2 is FQNEAQ in the germline V gene (reference sequence). The CDR3 is CASSFSGGYTF. The CDR3 DNA reads as TGTGCCAGCAGCTTTTCAGGCGGCTACACCTTC.

This CDR3 reads CASGRTSGRASYNEQFF. The CDR3 DNA sequence: TGTGCCAGTGGGAGGACTAGCGGGAGGGCCTCCTACAATGAGCAGTTCTTC. The rearrangement uses TRBV19 and TRBJ2-1, with 15 positions matching TRBD2. The CDR3 is made up of 17 amino acids. Unmatched junction bases numbered 5, after V lost 8 bases and J lost 0 bases. CDR1 and CDR2 (germline): LNHDA, SQIVND (reference sequence).